The rows below give T cell receptor beta chains drawn from one sample of a study of radiation and T cells in renal cell carcinoma. Clones were read by immunoSEQ multiplex PCR, and TCRdb kept only the in-frame ones, dropping some. The sample consists of 130,000 to 150,000 clones, 75% to 90% of them appearing once. The sample consisted of blood, taken from a patient whose treatment included radiotherapy and nephrectomy. The receptors stem from a woman in her forties or fifties with renal cell carcinoma. Both conserved end residues are part of each CDR3. The D gene is left open where the match is weak. Where a row states a size, it is once, few, many or the class of an expanded clone; other rows omit it.

D gene | clone size | J gene | V gene | CDR3 protein | CDR3 DNA
NA | NA | TRBJ1-2 | TRBV9 | CASSVVSGPGGYTF | TGTGCCAGCAGCGTGGTGTCGGGGCCGGGAGGCTACACCTTC
TRBD1 | NA | TRBJ1-1 | TRBV5-1 | CASSLATPGQGSEAFF | TGCGCCAGCAGCTTGGCAACACCGGGACAGGGATCTGAAGCTTTCTTT
NA | NA | TRBJ1-4 | TRBV5-1 | CASSLAPEKEKLFF | TGCGCCAGCAGCTTGGCTCCGGAGAAGGAAAAACTGTTTTTT
TRBD2 | NA | TRBJ2-1 | TRBV6-5 | CASSYRTSQDEQFF | TGTGCCAGCAGTTACCGGACTAGTCAGGATGAGCAGTTCTTC
NA | NA | TRBJ2-7 | TRBV28 | CASEGAGGTYEQYF | TGTGCCAGCGAGGGGGCCGGGGGAACCTACGAGCAGTACTTC
NA | NA | TRBJ2-4 | TRBV18 | CATSGKNIQYF | TGTGCCACCTCTGGCAAAAACATTCAGTACTTC
NA | NA | TRBJ2-6 | TRBV21-1 | CASSKAALGDRHSSSGANVLTF | TGTGCCAGCAGCAAAGCGGCCCTCGGGGACAGACACTCGAGCTCTGGGGCCAACGTCCTGACTTTC
NA | NA | TRBJ1-1 | TRBV28 | CASITGGSTEAFF | TGTGCCAGTATTACCGGGGGGAGCACTGAAGCTTTCTTT
NA | NA | TRBJ1-5 | TRBV5-4 | CASRARGRANQPQHF | TGTGCCAGCAGGGCTAGAGGACGAGCAAATCAGCCCCAGCATTTT
TRBD2 | NA | TRBJ2-5 | TRBV28 | CASSVGLALDQETQYF | TGTGCCAGCAGTGTGGGACTAGCGCTCGACCAAGAGACCCAGTACTTC
NA | few | TRBJ2-3 | TRBV13 | CASSREGSTDTQYF | TGTGCCAGCAGCCGCGAAGGGTCCACAGATACGCAGTATTTT
TRBD1 | NA | TRBJ1-5 | TRBV6-1 | CASSAGQGSFQPQHF | TGTGCCAGCAGTGCGGGACAGGGGTCGTTTCAGCCCCAGCATTTT
NA | NA | TRBJ2-1 | TRBV19 | CASRAGQNSYNEQFF | TGTGCCAGTAGGGCGGGACAGAACTCCTACAATGAGCAGTTCTTC
NA | NA | TRBJ1-2 | TRBV7-2 | CASSLGGNPYGYTF | TGTGCCAGCAGCTTAGGTGGCAACCCCTATGGCTACACCTTC
NA | NA | TRBJ1-5 | TRBV7-9 | CASSSYSNQPQHF | TGTGCCAGCAGCTCATATAGCAATCAGCCCCAGCATTTT
NA | few | TRBJ2-3 | TRBV9 | CASSVVLTDTQYF | TGTGCCAGCAGCGTAGTGTTAACAGATACGCAGTATTTT
TRBD1 | NA | TRBJ1-6 | TRBV7-2 | CASSPDRDGSPLHF | TGTGCCAGCAGCCCGGACAGGGACGGCTCACCCCTCCACTTT
TRBD1 | NA | TRBJ2-7 | TRBV18 | CASSPIGTGEQYF | TGTGCCAGCTCACCGATTGGGACAGGCGAGCAGTACTTC
TRBD1 | NA | TRBJ1-6 | TRBV4-3 | CASSQEGTDNSPLHF | TGCGCCAGCAGCCAAGAAGGGACAGATAATTCACCCCTCCACTTT
TRBD1 | once | TRBJ1-4 | TRBV28 | CASSPTGAGWKLFF | TGTGCCAGCAGTCCGACAGGGGCAGGTTGGAAACTGTTTTTT
NA | few | TRBJ1-2 | TRBV5-1 | CASSPGLDGYTF | TGCGCCAGCAGCCCAGGACTAGATGGCTACACCTTC
NA | NA | TRBJ2-7 | TRBV7-2 | CASSLGTVAYEQYF | TGTGCCAGCAGCTTAGGGACAGTAGCCTACGAGCAGTACTTC
NA | NA | TRBJ1-4 | TRBV6-5 | CASSPWDTANEKLFF | TGTGCCAGCAGTCCGTGGGACACAGCTAATGAAAAACTGTTTTTT
NA | NA | TRBJ1-5 | TRBV5-6 | CASSFGDQPQHF | TGTGCCAGCAGCTTTGGTGATCAGCCCCAGCATTTT
TRBD1 | NA | TRBJ2-5 | TRBV4-3 | CASSQENRGETQYF | TGCGCCAGCAGCCAAGAAAACAGGGGGGAGACCCAGTACTTC